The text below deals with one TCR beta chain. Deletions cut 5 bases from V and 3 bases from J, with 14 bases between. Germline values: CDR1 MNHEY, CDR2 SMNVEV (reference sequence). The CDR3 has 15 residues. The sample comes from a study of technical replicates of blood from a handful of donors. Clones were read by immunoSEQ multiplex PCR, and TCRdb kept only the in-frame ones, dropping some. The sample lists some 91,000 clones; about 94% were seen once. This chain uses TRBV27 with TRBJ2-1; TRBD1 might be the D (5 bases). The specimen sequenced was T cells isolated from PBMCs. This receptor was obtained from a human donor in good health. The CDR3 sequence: CASSVQGNFYNEQFF. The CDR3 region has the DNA TGTGCCAGCAGTGTCCAGGGTAATTTCTACAATGAGCAGTTCTTC.